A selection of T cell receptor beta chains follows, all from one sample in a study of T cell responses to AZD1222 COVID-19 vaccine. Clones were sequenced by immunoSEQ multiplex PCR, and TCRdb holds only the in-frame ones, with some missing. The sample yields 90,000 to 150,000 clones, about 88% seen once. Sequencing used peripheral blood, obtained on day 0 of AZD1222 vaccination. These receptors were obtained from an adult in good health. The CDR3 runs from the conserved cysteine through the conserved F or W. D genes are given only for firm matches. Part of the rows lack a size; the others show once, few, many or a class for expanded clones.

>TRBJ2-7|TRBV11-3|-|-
CASSLGEYRGEQYF
TGTGCCAGCAGCTTAGGAGAATACCGAGGGGAGCAGTACTTC
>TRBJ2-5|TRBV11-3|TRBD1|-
CASSSHRGRETQYF
TGTGCCAGCAGCTCGCACAGGGGTAGGGAGACCCAGTACTTC
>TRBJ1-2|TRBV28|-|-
CASSLQGYGYTF
TGTGCCAGCAGTCTACAGGGCTATGGCTACACCTTC
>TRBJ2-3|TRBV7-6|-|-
CASSPRGGFMVGTDTQYF
TGTGCCAGCAGCCCCAGGGGGGGATTCATGGTGGGCACAGATACGCAGTATTTT
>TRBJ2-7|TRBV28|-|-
CASSSGYEQYF
TGTGCCAGCAGTTCAGGGTACGAGCAGTACTTC
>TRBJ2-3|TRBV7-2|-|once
CASSLRSGGQDTQYF
TGTGCCAGCAGCTTAAGGTCCGGGGGTCAAGATACGCAGTATTTT
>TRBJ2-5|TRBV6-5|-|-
CASSIGGNQETQYF
TGTGCCAGCAGTATAGGGGGGAACCAAGAGACCCAGTACTTC
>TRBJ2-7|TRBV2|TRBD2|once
CASRLAGTSSYEQYF
TGTGCCAGCAGACTAGCGGGAACCAGCTCCTACGAGCAGTACTTC
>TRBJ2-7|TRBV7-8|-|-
CASSLEPRGSYEQYF
TGTGCCAGCAGCCTGGAACCCCGGGGCTCCTACGAGCAGTACTTC
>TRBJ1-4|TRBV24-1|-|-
CATSDFTGEKLFF
TGTGCCACCAGTGATTTTACAGGAGAAAAACTGTTTTTT
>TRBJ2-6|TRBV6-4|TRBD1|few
CASRDSSGANVLTF
TGTGCCAGTCGGGACAGCTCTGGGGCCAACGTCCTGACTTTC
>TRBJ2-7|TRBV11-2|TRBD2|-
CASSLRRTSGRSYEQYF
TGTGCCAGCAGCCTCCGCCGGACTAGCGGGCGTTCCTACGAGCAGTACTTC
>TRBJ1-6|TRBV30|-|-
CAWSVLGSGGNSPLHF
TGTGCCTGGAGTGTACTTGGGTCGGGGGGAAATTCACCCCTCCACTTT
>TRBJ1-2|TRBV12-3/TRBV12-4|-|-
CASSFRKFYGYTF
TGTGCCAGCAGTTTTCGCAAGTTCTATGGCTACACCTTC
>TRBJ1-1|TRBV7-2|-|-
CASSQDQGRTEAFF
TGTGCCAGCAGCCAAGACCAGGGGCGCACTGAAGCTTTCTTT
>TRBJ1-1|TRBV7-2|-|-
CASSFHTEAFF
TGTGCCAGCAGCTTTCACACTGAAGCTTTCTTT
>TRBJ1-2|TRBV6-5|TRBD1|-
CASRRDREDGYTF
TGTGCCAGCAGGAGGGACAGGGAGGATGGCTACACCTTC
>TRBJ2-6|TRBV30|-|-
CAWVGERRSVLTF
TGTGCCTGGGTAGGGGAGAGGCGTAGCGTCCTGACTTTC
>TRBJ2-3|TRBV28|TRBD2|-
CASSFTRGGRGTDTQYF
TGTGCCAGCAGTTTTACACGCGGCGGGAGGGGCACAGATACGCAGTATTTT
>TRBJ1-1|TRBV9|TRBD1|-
CASSVQGQGRSEAFF
TGTGCCAGCAGCGTACAGGGACAGGGTAGGTCTGAAGCTTTCTTT
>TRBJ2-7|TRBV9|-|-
CASSVEGLPYEQYF
TGTGCCAGCAGCGTAGAGGGGCTCCCCTACGAGCAGTACTTC
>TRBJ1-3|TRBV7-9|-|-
CASSLGLGTGNTIYF
TGTGCCAGCAGCTTAGGTCTGGGAACTGGAAACACCATATATTTT
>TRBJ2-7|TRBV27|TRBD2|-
CASSSPGLAGDSDEQYF
TGTGCCAGCAGTTCTCCCGGACTAGCGGGAGACTCGGACGAGCAGTACTTC
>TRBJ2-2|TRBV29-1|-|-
CSVDRGTTGELFF
TGCAGCGTTGATAGAGGGACCACCGGGGAGCTGTTTTTT
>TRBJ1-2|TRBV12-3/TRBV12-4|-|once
CASSPHTGYGYTF
TGTGCCAGCAGTCCCCACACAGGCTATGGCTACACCTTC
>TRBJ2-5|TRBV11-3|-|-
CASSDYGSAEQETQYF
TGTGCCAGCAGCGACTACGGCTCAGCCGAGCAAGAGACCCAGTACTTC
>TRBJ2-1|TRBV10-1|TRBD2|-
CASSAASGSNEQFF
TGCGCCAGCAGTGCGGCTAGCGGGAGCAATGAGCAGTTCTTC
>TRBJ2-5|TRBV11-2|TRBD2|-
CASSLDPAGGSETQYF
TGTGCCAGCAGCTTAGATCCAGCGGGAGGGTCAGAGACCCAGTACTTC
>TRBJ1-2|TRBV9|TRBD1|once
CASSALRDRAGGGYTF
TGTGCCAGCAGCGCCCTCCGGGACAGGGCTGGAGGTGGCTACACCTTC
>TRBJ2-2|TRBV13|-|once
CASSLGTTNTGELFF
TGTGCCAGCAGCTTAGGCACGACGAACACCGGGGAGCTGTTTTTT
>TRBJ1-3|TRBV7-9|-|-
CASSQTGNSGNTIYF
TGTGCCAGCAGTCAAACGGGGAACTCTGGAAACACCATATATTTT
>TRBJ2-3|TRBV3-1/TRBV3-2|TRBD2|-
CASSPSGSTDTQYF
TGTGCCAGCAGCCCTAGCGGGAGCACAGATACGCAGTATTTT
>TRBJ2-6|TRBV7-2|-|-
CASSFRKSGANVLTF
TGTGCCAGCAGCTTTCGGAAGTCTGGGGCCAACGTCCTGACTTTC